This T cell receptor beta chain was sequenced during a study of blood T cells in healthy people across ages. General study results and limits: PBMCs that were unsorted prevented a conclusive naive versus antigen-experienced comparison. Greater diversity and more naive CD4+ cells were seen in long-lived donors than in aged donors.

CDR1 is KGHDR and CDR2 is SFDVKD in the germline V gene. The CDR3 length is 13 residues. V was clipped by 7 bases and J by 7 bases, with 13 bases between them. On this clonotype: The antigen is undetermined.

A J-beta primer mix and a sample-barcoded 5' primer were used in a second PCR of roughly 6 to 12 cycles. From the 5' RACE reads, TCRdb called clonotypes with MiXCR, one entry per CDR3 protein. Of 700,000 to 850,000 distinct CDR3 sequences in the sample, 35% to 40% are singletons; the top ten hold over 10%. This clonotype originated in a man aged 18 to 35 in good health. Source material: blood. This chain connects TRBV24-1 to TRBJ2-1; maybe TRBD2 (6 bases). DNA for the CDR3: TGTGCCACCAGATCCCGGGAGTCTAATGAGCAGTTCTTC. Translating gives CATRSRESNEQFF.